Following are 13 T cell receptor beta chains from one sample sequenced in a study of Graves' ophthalmopathy and Graves' hyperthyroidism. RNA transcripts were the source from which TCR beta CDR3 regions were amplified. HTBI-primed first-round RT-PCR preceded second-round multiplex PCR. A single record per CDR3 protein comes from TCRdb applying MiXCR to the multiplex PCR reads. The sample consists of 600,000 to 650,000 distinct CDR3 sequences, 20% to 25% of them appearing once. Sequencing was done on a sample of peripheral blood. Receptors originate from a woman between 18 and 29 years old with stable Graves' hyperthyroidism. Some clones in this sample may be carry-over from other donors' samples.

This clonotype was picked up many times. This sequence joins TRBV18 and TRBJ2-7; possible D gene TRBD2, 5 bases. Germline V gene data show CDR1 as KGHSH and CDR2 as LQKENI. Trimming took off 6 bases at V and 3 bases at J, with 15 bases between the two ends. The CDR3 is made up of 14 amino acids. The DNA for the CDR3 is TGTGCCAGCTCTCCCTCAACAGAGGGCTACGAGCAGTACTTC. Its protein is CASSPSTEGYEQYF.

This clonotype occurred many times. The chain is built from TRBV28 and TRBJ1-1; 7 bases are shared with TRBD1. Germline assignment: CDR1 MDHEN and CDR2 SYDVKM. This CDR3 comprises 16 residues. J gave up 9 bases and V 2 bases, and 15 bases lay outside the gene matches. The CDR3 region has the DNA TGTGCCAGCAGTTTAGACGAGGGGGCGCGGGGCCTCCAAGCTTTCTTT. It codes for CASSLDEGARGLQAFF. The whole variable domain, remainder taken from reference TRBV28 and TRBJ1-1, is DVKVTQSSRYLVKRTGEKVFLECVQDMDHENMFWYRQDPGLGLRLIYFSYDVKMKEKGDIPEGYSVSREKKERFSLILESASTNQTSMYLCASSLDEGARGLQAFFGQGTRLTVV.

V usage is TRBV6-5 and J usage is TRBJ1-1; a weak D match, TRBD1 (6 bases). The V and J ends lost 4 bases and 9 bases respectively, with 15 bases between them. Germline V gene data show CDR1 as MNHEY and CDR2 as SVGAGI. The CDR3 length is 13 residues. CDR3 in amino acids: CASSLANREQAFF. CDR3 DNA: TGTGCCAGCAGTTTAGCTAACAGGGAGCAAGCTTTCTTT.

About this clonotype itself: It may be a read error: a sequence one base away is much more abundant. It is likely a read error, because the conserved phenylalanine at the end of the CDR3 is missing. V gene TRBV30 combines with J gene TRBJ1-1, with D hard to call. Looked up from germline, CDR1 is GTSNPN and CDR2 is SVGIG (reference sequence). The CDR3 loop spans 11 amino acids. V was trimmed by 5 bases and J by 5 bases, leaving 9 bases between them. The CDR3 loop reads CAWLLGTEAFS. The CDR3 DNA sequence: TGTGCCTGGCTATTGGGGACTGAAGCTTTCTCT.

DNA for the CDR3: TGTGCCTGGAGTCGCATGGGAAATCCCTACGAGCAGTACTTC. Translating gives CAWSRMGNPYEQYF. The chain employs TRBV30 and TRBJ2-7, with D uncertain. The CDR3 runs to 14 residues. The ends were cut back, 2 bases at V and 2 bases at J, with 13 bases in the middle. In germline, CDR1 is GTSNPN, CDR2 SVGIG (reference sequence).

This clonotype was counted at least ten times. The chain combines TRBV6-5 with TRBJ2-2, with D unclear. Germline CDR1 reads MNHEY; CDR2 reads SVGAGI. The CDR3 sequence is 16 residues long. V lost 7 bases and J 0 bases, leaving 15 bases between the germline ends. CDR3 sequence reads: CASTTGPGPNTGELFF. The DNA for the CDR3 is TGTGCCAGCACTACCGGCCCGGGCCCGAACACCGGGGAGCTGTTTTTT.

The rearrangement links TRBV18 to TRBJ2-5; possibly TRBD2 for D (6 bases). Germline CDR1 is KGHSH and CDR2 is LQKENI. The ends were cut back, 0 bases at V and 9 bases at J, with 8 bases in the middle. The CDR3 length is 12 residues. The CDR3 sequence: CASSPPGEAQYF. DNA of the CDR3: TGTGCCAGCTCACCACCGGGGGAGGCCCAGTACTTC.

This clonotype was detected many times. The V call is TRBV4-1, the J call TRBJ1-6; D gene ambiguous. The CDR3 is 15 amino acids. Germline-derived CDR1 and CDR2 are MGHRA and YSYEKL. V was pared by 0 bases and J by 10 bases, with 13 bases between. As DNA, the CDR3 is TGCGCCAGCAGCCAAGATTTTGGGATTCGGTCACCCCTCCACTTT. This translates into CASSQDFGIRSPLHF.

This clonotype was recorded many times. The CDR3 is CASSLQGWATEAFF. The DNA for the CDR3 is TGTGCCAGCAGTTTACAGGGTTGGGCCACTGAAGCTTTCTTT. V gene TRBV27 combines with J gene TRBJ1-1; D might be TRBD1 (5 bases). This CDR3 is built from 14 residues. The V gene lost 2 bases and the J gene lost 4 bases, with 11 bases spanning the gap. Germline CDR1 MNHEY, CDR2 SMNVEV (reference sequence).

The chain employs TRBV12-3 or TRBV12-4 and TRBJ1-1, with D possibly TRBD1 on 6 matching bases. Trimming removed 4 bases at V and 6 bases at J, with 9 bases between. The CDR3 runs 12 residues. CDR3 loop: CASSSGTSEAFF. The CDR3 DNA reads as TGTGCCAGCAGTTCAGGGACATCTGAAGCTTTCTTT.

At least ten counts were recorded for this clonotype. J is TRBJ1-2 and V is TRBV12-3 or TRBV12-4; D is perhaps TRBD1 (5 bases). The CDR3 runs 16 residues. Trimming removed 6 bases from V and 0 bases from J, with 17 bases in between. In nucleotides, the CDR3 is TGTGCCAGCAGCCTAGGGGTGGTAGATGCTAACTATGGCTACACCTTC. Its translation is CASSLGVVDANYGYTF.

This sequence joins TRBV6-1 and TRBJ2-5; D is possibly TRBD2 (6 bases). The CDR3 runs 14 residues. CDR1 and CDR2 from the germline V gene are MNHNS and SASEGT. V was pared by 1 base and J by 5 bases, with 11 bases between. The CDR3 is CASSEGRGLETQYF. The CDR3 nucleotides read TGTGCCAGCAGTGAAGGGCGGGGTTTGGAGACCCAGTACTTC.

This clonotype came up many times. This rearrangement joins TRBV30 to TRBJ2-7; D gene uncertain. The CDR3 runs 12 residues. Deletions cut 0 bases from V and 3 bases from J, with 6 bases between. Per germline, CDR1 GTSNPN and CDR2 SVGIG (reference sequence). CDR3 protein: CAWSVNYYEQYF. CDR3 bases: TGTGCCTGGAGTGTGAATTACTACGAGCAGTACTTC.